This TCR beta chain was sequenced in a study of shared clonotypes between healthy human individuals. Overall study: Plates per donor: three CD4 naive, three CD4 memory, two CD8 naive, one CD8 memory.

Overall study findings and caveats: Naive subsets typically showed greater estimated richness than memory subsets. Since donors were few, the genetic and exposure-history diversity represented was limited. Tissue TCR repertoires likely differ from these blood-only repertoires.

The CDR3 sequence is 14 residues long. V was trimmed by 6 bases and J by 1 base, leaving 11 bases between them. Germline V gene data show CDR1 as LNHNV and CDR2 as YYDKDF (reference sequence). Sequencing used immunoSEQ multiplex PCR; TCRdb keeps in-frame clones, though not all of them. The profile shows about 2.5 million clones, around 93% of them singletons. On this clone itself: The antigen is unknown.

The V gene is TRBV15, the J gene TRBJ2-3; D may be TRBD1 or TRBD2 (5 bases each). This receptor was identified in a man aged 18 to 29 in good health. Some clones in this sample may be carry-over from other donors' samples. Sequencing was performed on naive CD4+ T cells from PBMCs. Subset noted: CD45RA+ positively selected. The CDR3 region has the DNA TGTGCCACCAGATGGGGGATTGGCACAGATACGCAGTATTTT. Its translation is CATRWGIGTDTQYF.